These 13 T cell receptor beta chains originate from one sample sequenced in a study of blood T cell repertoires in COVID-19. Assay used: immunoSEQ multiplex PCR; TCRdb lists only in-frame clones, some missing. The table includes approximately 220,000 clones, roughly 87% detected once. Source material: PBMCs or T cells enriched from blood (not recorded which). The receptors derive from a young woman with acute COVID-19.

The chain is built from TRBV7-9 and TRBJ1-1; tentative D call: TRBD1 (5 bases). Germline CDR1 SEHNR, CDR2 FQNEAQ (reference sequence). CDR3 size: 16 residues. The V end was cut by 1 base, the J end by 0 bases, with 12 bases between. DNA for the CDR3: TGTGCCAGCAGCTTAGGAGGGGAGGGTATGAACACTGAAGCTTTCTTT. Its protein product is CASSLGGEGMNTEAFF.

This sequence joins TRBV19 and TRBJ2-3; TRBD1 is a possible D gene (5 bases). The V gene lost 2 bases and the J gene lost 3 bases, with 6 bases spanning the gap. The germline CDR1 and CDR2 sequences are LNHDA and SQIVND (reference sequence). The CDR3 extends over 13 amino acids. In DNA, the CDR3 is TGTGCCAGTAGTATAACAGGTACAGATACGCAGTATTTT. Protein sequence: CASSITGTDTQYF.

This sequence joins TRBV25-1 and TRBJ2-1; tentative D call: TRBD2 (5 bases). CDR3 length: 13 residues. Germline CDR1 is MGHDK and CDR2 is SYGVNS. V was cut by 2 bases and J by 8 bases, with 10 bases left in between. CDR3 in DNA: TGTGCCAGCAGTGAACGATTCGGGGATGAGCAGTTCTTC. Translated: CASSERFGDEQFF.

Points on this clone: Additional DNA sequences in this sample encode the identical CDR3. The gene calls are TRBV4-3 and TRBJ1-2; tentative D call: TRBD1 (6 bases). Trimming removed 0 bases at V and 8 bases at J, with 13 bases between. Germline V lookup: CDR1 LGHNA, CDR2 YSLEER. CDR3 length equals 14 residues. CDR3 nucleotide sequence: TGCGCCAGCAGCCAAGATCTCCAGGGGTACGGCTACACCTTC. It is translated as CASSQDLQGYGYTF.

This CDR3 is CASSQGITGRDSPLHF. CDR3 in DNA: TGCGCCAGCAGCCAAGGGATTACGGGGAGAGATTCACCCCTCCACTTT. The chain is built from TRBV4-3 and TRBJ1-6, with D hard to call. CDR1 is LGHNA, CDR2 YSLEER, per germline. The CDR3 extends over 16 amino acids. V shed 1 base and J shed 8 bases, with 15 bases lying between them.

Here the CDR3 DNA reads TGTGCCAGCAGCCAAGGGAGGGTAGAGGCCGGGGAGCTGTTTTTT. Its translation: CASSQGRVEAGELFF. This chain uses TRBV11-2 with TRBJ2-2; 7 nucleotides align to TRBD2. The CDR3 contains 15 residues. The V gene's germline CDR1 is SGHAT and CDR2 FQNNGV. J gave up 6 bases and V 5 bases, and 9 bases lay outside the gene matches.

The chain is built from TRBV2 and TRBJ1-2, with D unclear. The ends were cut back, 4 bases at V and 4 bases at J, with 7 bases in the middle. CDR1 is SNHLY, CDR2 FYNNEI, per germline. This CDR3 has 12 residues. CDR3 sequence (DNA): TGTGCCAGCAGTGCCCCGGTCTATGGCTACACCTTC. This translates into CASSAPVYGYTF.

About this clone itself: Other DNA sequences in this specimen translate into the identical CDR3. The CDR3 DNA sequence: TGTGCCAGCAGTTATTTGGAGGAGACCCAGTACTTC. It specifies CASSYLEETQYF. The genes are TRBV6-2 or TRBV6-3 and TRBJ2-5; no firm D call. The CDR3 is 12 residues long. CDR1 is MNHEY, CDR2 SVGEGT, per germline. Trimming removed 3 bases from V and 5 bases from J, with 7 bases in between.

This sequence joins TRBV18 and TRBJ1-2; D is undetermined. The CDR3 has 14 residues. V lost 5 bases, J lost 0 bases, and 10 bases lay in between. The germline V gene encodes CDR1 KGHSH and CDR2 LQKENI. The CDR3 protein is CASSTLTANYGYTF. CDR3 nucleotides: TGTGCCAGCTCAACCCTAACGGCTAACTATGGCTACACCTTC.

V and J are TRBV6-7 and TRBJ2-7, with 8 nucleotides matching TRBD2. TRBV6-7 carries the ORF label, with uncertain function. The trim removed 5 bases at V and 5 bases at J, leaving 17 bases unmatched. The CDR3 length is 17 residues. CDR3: CASSPQRGAGAGNEQYF. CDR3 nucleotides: TGTGCCAGCAGTCCCCAAAGGGGAGCGGGGGCAGGTAACGAGCAGTACTTC.

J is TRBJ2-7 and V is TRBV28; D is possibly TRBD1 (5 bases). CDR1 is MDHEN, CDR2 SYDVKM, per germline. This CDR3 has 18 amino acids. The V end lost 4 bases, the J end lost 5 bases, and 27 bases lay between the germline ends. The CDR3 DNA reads TGTGCCAGCAGTTCCTCCTACGTGCGGCTACTCACAGGCAACGAGCAGTACTTC. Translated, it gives CASSSSYVRLLTGNEQYF.

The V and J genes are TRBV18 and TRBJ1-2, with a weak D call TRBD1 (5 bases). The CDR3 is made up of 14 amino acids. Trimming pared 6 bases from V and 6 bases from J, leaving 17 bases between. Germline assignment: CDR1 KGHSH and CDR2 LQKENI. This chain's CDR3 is CASSPPGWGDGYTF. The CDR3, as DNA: TGTGCCAGCTCCCCCCCAGGGTGGGGGGATGGCTACACCTTC.

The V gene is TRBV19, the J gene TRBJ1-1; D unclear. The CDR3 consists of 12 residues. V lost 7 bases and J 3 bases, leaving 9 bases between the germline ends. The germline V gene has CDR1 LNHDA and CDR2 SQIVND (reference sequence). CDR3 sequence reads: CASMDGDTEAFF. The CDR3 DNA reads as TGTGCCAGTATGGACGGGGACACTGAAGCTTTCTTT.